These 18 T cell receptor beta chains share one sample of origin, sequenced in a study of T cell repertoires in cytomegalovirus infection. These TCRs' antigens remain unknown. One entry per CDR3 protein results from TCRdb running MiXCR on the reads. This repertoire shows approximately 390,000 distinct CDR3 sequences, around a third found once; its top ten account for approximately 13%. The sequenced sample was cultured PBMCs, obtained from culture after CMV antigen stimulation. Every receptor here comes from a human donor in good health (CMV status not recorded). Some clones in this sample may be carry-over from other donors' samples.

The V call is TRBV30, the J call TRBJ1-1; no clear D. Trimming stripped 1 base from V and 3 bases from J, with 9 bases between. This CDR3 comprises 13 residues. Looked up from germline, CDR1 is GTSNPN and CDR2 is SVGIG (reference sequence). Here the CDR3 reads CAWSAAGDTEAFF. The CDR3 coding sequence is TGTGCCTGGAGTGCAGCGGGAGACACTGAAGCTTTCTTT.

The V call is TRBV6-5, the J call TRBJ2-4; D is ambiguous. Germline lookup yields CDR1 MNHEY and CDR2 SVGAGI. Trimming cost V 6 bases and J 0 bases, with 6 bases left between them. This CDR3 comprises 13 residues. The CDR3 is CASSSQAKNIQYF. CDR3 bases: TGTGCCAGCAGCTCACAAGCCAAAAACATTCAGTACTTC.

CDR3 DNA: TGTGCCATCTGGGACGGGAGGGATGAGCAGTTCTTC. Translated: CAIWDGRDEQFF. V gene TRBV10-3 combines with J gene TRBJ2-1, with 8 bases matching TRBD2. CDR1 is ENHRY and CDR2 is SYGVKD in the germline V gene. This CDR3 is built from 12 residues. With 8 bases clipped from V and 8 bases from J, the junction kept 5 bases outside the gene matches.

This clonotype was seen repeatedly, ten times or more. The chain joins TRBV7-2 to TRBJ1-2; D gene unclear. CDR1 is SGHTA, CDR2 FQGNSA, per germline. The CDR3 has 14 amino acids. V was trimmed by 7 bases and J by 6 bases, leaving 18 bases between them. The CDR3 DNA reads TGTGCCAGCACCACGAGCGGAGCCTGGGATGGCTACACCTTC. This gives the protein CASTTSGAWDGYTF.

The J gene is TRBJ2-5, the V gene TRBV7-2; D unclear. Germline assignment: CDR1 SGHTA and CDR2 FQGNSA. With 2 bases removed from V and 5 bases from J, the gap between germline ends came to 9 bases. The CDR3 has 13 residues. CDR3 loop: CASSLLGRETQYF. The CDR3 coding sequence is TGTGCCAGCAGCTTATTAGGAAGGGAGACCCAGTACTTC.

The V and J genes are TRBV7-3 and TRBJ2-5, with 9 bases that match TRBD1. V shed 2 bases, J shed 5 bases, and the junction held 6 bases outside the gene matches. The CDR3 extends over 15 amino acids. CDR1 is SGHTA, CDR2 FQGTGA, per germline. The CDR3 sequence is CASSLGTGMGETQYF. The CDR3 bases are TGTGCCAGCAGCTTAGGGACAGGGATGGGGGAGACCCAGTACTTC.

This clonotype has just a few counts. This chain connects TRBV12-3 or TRBV12-4 to TRBJ1-5; no definite D call. V was trimmed by 2 bases and J by 5 bases, leaving 10 bases between them. The CDR3 consists of 14 residues. The CDR3 DNA reads TGTGCCAGCAGTTTACGGCAGATCGATCAGCCCCAGCATTTT. Translation gives CASSLRQIDQPQHF.

This chain uses TRBV11-2 with TRBJ2-1, with 7 bases aligning to TRBD1. Germline V gives CDR1 SGHAT, CDR2 FQNNGV. Unmatched junction bases numbered 11, after V lost 4 bases and J lost 5 bases. The CDR3 is made up of 16 amino acids. This CDR3 reads CASSSLPGQYNNEQFF. The CDR3 coding sequence is TGTGCCAGCAGCTCATTACCGGGACAGTATAACAATGAGCAGTTCTTC. The variable domain in full, completed from reference TRBV11-2 and TRBJ2-1, reads EAGVAQSPRYKIIEKRQSVAFWCNPISGHATLYWYQQILGQGPKLLIQFQNNGVVDDSQLPKDRFSAERLKGVDSTLKIQPAKLEDSAVYLCASSSLPGQYNNEQFFGPGTRLTVL.

This clonotype appeared a few times. V is TRBV29-1 and J is TRBJ2-7, with D possibly TRBD1 on 5 matching bases. V lost 4 bases and J lost 0, with 16 bases in between. Germline CDR1 is SQVTM and CDR2 is ANQGSEA. This CDR3 has 15 residues. The CDR3 here is CSVGVAGRFSYEQYV. In DNA form, the CDR3 reads TGCAGCGTTGGAGTGGCAGGGCGTTTCTCCTACGAGCAGTACGTC.

The chain employs TRBV4-3 and TRBJ1-2; 8 bases line up with TRBD1. This CDR3 spans 15 amino acids. Germline V gene sequence: CDR1 LGHNA, CDR2 YSLEER. The V segment lost 3 bases and the J segment 5 bases; nucleotides outside the gene matches: 8. The CDR3 is CASSHTGQGEYGYTF. The DNA of the CDR3 is TGCGCCAGCAGCCATACCGGACAGGGAGAGTATGGCTACACCTTC.

As for this clonotype: A junction end diverges from the germline sequence, so it may reflect a read error. This chain links TRBV14 with TRBJ2-1, with a tentative D call TRBD2 (6 bases). This CDR3 contains 13 residues. Germline assignment: CDR1 SGHDN and CDR2 FVKESK. The CDR3: CASSQGLGSGVVF. CDR3 bases: TGTGCCAGCAGCCAAGGTCTCGGTTCGGGAGTCGTCTTC.

The chain employs TRBV19 and TRBJ2-3; D is perhaps TRBD1 (6 bases). Trimming took off 6 bases at V and 4 bases at J, with 14 bases between the two ends. The germline gives CDR1 LNHDA, CDR2 SQIVND (reference sequence). The CDR3 extends over 14 amino acids. The CDR3 DNA reads as TGTGCCAGTAGGCTCTTCGAGGGGGCAGATACGCAGTATTTT. Translated: CASRLFEGADTQYF.

The chain joins TRBV19 to TRBJ2-1, with 12 bases fitting TRBD2. Germline trimming cut 8 bases from V and 6 bases from J; bases unmatched to any gene: 11. The CDR3 is 16 amino acids. Germline assignment: CDR1 LNHDA and CDR2 SQIVND (reference sequence). The CDR3 DNA follows: TGTGCCAGTGAGGCTAGCGGGAGGGCCAACCCCAATGAGCAGTTCTTC. Its translation is CASEASGRANPNEQFF.

The rearrangement joins TRBV19 to TRBJ2-2, with D perhaps TRBD1 (6 bases). The V end lost 4 bases, the J end lost 8 bases, and 8 bases lay between the germline ends. Germline V gene data show CDR1 as LNHDA and CDR2 as SQIVND (reference sequence). CDR3 size: 12 residues. As DNA, the CDR3 is TGTGCCAGTAGTACCCAGGGGGGGGAGCTGTTTTTT. Translation: CASSTQGGELFF.

The chain couples TRBV6-5 to TRBJ2-3; 9 bases line up with TRBD2. The ends lost 6 bases at V and 5 bases at J; junction bases unmatched: 6. CDR3 length equals 14 residues. CDR1 is MNHEY, CDR2 SVGAGI, per germline. This CDR3 is CASSYRTSEDTQYF. Written as DNA, the CDR3 is TGTGCCAGCAGCTATCGGACTAGCGAAGATACGCAGTATTTT.

The chain joins TRBV6-2 or TRBV6-3 to TRBJ1-2, with D unclear. Trimming removed 4 bases at V and 7 bases at J, with 19 bases between. Germline V CDR1 and CDR2: MNHEY, SVGEGT. The CDR3 covers 15 residues. The CDR3 DNA reads TGTGCCAGCAGTTTCGACCTGGGCCCGGGAGTTGGCTACACCTTC. Translating gives CASSFDLGPGVGYTF.

The chain joins TRBV4-3 to TRBJ1-5; D not resolved. Trimming stripped 0 bases from V and 7 bases from J, with 7 bases between. This CDR3 contains 13 residues. Germline assignment: CDR1 LGHNA and CDR2 YSLEER. CDR3 loop: CASSQDTRQPQHF. CDR3 in DNA: TGCGCCAGCAGCCAAGATACTCGGCAGCCCCAGCATTTT.

This clonotype has at least ten counts. The V call is TRBV7-2, the J call TRBJ2-5; D assignment may be TRBD1 or TRBD2 (6 bases each). The CDR3 is 14 amino acids. V lost 2 bases, J lost 5 bases, and 12 bases lay in between. CDR1 SGHTA and CDR2 FQGNSA come from the germline V gene. CDR3 sequence reads: CASSLMGGGETQYF. CDR3 sequence (DNA): TGTGCCAGCAGCTTAATGGGGGGCGGGGAGACCCAGTACTTC.